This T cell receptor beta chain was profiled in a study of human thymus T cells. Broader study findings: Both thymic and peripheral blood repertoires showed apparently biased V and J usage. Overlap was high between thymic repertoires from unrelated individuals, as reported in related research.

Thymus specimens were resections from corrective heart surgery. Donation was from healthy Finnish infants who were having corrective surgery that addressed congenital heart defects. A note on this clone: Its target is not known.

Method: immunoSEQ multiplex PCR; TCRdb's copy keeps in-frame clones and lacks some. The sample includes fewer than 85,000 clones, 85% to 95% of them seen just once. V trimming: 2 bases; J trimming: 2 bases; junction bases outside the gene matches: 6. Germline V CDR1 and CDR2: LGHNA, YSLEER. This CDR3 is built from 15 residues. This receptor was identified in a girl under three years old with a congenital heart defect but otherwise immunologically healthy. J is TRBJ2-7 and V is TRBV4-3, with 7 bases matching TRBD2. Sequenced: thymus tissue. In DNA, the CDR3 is TGCGCCAGCAGCCAATTTTGGCGGGAGCCCTACGAGCAGTACTTC. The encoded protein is CASSQFWREPYEQYF.